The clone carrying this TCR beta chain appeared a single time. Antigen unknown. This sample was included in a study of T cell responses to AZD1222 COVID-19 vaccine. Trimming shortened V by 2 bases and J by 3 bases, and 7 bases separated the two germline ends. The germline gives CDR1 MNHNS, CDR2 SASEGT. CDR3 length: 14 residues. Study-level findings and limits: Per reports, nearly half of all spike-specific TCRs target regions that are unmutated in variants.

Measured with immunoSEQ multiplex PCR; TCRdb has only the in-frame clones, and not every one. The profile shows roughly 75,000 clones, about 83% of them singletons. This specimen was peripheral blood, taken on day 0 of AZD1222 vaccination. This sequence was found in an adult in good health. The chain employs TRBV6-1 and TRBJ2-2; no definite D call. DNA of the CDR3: TGTGCCAGCAGTGAATTGTCTTACACCGGGGAGCTGTTTTTT. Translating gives CASSELSYTGELFF.